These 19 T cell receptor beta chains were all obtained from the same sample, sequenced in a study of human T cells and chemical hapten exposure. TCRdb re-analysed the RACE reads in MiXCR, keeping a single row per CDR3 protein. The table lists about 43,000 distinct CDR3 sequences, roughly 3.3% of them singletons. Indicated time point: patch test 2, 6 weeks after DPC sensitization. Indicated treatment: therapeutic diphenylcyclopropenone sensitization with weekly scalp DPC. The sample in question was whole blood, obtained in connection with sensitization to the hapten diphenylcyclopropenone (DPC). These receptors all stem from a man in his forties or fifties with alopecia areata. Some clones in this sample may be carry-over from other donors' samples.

As DNA, the CDR3 is TGTGCCAGCAGCCAAGGCGGAGTTGAGCAGTTCTTC. Protein: CASSQGGVEQFF. This chain connects TRBV3-1 to TRBJ2-1; D not resolved. The CDR3 has 12 residues. V shed 1 base and J shed 9 bases, with 7 bases lying between them. CDR1 and CDR2 from the germline V gene are LGHDT and YNNKEL (reference sequence).

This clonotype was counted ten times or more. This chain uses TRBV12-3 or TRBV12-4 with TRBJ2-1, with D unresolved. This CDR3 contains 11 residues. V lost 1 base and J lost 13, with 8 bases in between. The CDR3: CASSLGWVQFF. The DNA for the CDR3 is TGTGCCAGCAGTTTAGGGTGGGTACAGTTCTTC.

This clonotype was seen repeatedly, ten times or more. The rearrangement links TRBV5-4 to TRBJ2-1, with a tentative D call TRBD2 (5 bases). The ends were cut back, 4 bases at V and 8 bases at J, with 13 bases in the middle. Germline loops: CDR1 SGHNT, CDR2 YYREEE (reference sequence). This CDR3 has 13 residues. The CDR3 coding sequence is TGTGCCAGCAGCCCCCAGGAGGCGTATGAGCAGTTCTTC. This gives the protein CASSPQEAYEQFF.

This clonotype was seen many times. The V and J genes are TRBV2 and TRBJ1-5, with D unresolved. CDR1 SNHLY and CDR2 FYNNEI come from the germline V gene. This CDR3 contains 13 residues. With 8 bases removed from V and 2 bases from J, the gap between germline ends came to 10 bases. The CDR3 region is CASHDGGNQPQHF. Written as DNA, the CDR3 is TGTGCCAGCCATGACGGCGGCAATCAGCCCCAGCATTTT.

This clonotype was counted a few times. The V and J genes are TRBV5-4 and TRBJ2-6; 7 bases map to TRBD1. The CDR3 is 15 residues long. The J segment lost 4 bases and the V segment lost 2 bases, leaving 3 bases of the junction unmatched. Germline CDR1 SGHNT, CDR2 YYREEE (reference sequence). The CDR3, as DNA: TGTGCCAGCAGCTTAGGGGGCGGGGGGGCCAACGTCCTGACTTTC. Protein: CASSLGGGGANVLTF.

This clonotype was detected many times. CDR3 residues: CASSLGTQLPWAKNIQYF. DNA of the CDR3: TGTGCCAGCAGTTTAGGAACTCAACTTCCCTGGGCCAAAAACATTCAGTACTTC. This chain uses TRBV28 with TRBJ2-4; D gene unclear. The CDR3 length is 18 residues. The germline gives CDR1 MDHEN, CDR2 SYDVKM. V was cut by 2 bases and J by 1 base, with 18 bases left in between.

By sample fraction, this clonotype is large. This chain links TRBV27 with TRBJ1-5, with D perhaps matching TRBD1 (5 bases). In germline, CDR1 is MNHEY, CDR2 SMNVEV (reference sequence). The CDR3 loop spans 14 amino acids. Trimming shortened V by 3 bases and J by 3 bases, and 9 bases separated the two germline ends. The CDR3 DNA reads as TGTGCCAGCAGTTTCGGGGGTAACAATCAGCCCCAGCATTTT. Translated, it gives CASSFGGNNQPQHF.

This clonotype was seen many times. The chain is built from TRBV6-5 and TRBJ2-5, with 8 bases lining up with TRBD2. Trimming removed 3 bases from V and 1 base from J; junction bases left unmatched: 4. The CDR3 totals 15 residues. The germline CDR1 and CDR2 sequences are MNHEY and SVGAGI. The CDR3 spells CASSYRGGFQETQYF. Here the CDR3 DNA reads TGTGCCAGCAGTTATCGGGGGGGGTTCCAAGAGACCCAGTACTTC.

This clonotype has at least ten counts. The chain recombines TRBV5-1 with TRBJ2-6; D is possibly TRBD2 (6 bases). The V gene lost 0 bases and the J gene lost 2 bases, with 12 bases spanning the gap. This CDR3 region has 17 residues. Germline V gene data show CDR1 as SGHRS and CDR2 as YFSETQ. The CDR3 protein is CASSLASGVTGANVLTF. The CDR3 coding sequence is TGCGCCAGCAGCTTGGCGTCGGGGGTCACTGGGGCCAACGTCCTGACTTTC.

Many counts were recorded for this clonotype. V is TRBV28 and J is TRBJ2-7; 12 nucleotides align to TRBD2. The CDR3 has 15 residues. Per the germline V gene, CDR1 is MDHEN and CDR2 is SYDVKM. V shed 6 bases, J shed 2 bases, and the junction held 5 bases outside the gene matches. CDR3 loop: CASRPTSGGTYEQYF. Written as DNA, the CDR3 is TGTGCCAGCAGGCCGACTAGCGGGGGTACCTACGAGCAGTACTTC. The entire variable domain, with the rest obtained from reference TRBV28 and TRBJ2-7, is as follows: DVKVTQSSRYLVKRTGEKVFLECVQDMDHENMFWYRQDPGLGLRLIYFSYDVKMKEKGDIPEGYSVSREKKERFSLILESASTNQTSMYLCASRPTSGGTYEQYFGPGTRLTVT.

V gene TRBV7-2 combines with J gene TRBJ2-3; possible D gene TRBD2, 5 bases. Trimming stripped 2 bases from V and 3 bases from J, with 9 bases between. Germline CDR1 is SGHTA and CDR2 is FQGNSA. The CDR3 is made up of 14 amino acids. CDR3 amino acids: CASSLTRSTDTQYF. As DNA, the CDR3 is TGTGCCAGCAGCTTAACTAGGAGTACAGATACGCAGTATTTT. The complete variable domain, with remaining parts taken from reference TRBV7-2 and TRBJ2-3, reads GAGVSQSPSNKVTEKGKDVELRCDPISGHTALYWYRQSLGQGLEFLIYFQGNSAPDKSGLPSDRFSAERTGGSVSTLTIQRTQQEDSAVYLCASSLTRSTDTQYFGPGTRLTVL.

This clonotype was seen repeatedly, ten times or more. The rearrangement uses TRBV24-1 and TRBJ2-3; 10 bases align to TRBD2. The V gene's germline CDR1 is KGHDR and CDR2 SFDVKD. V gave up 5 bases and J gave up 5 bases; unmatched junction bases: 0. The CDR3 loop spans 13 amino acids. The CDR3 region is CATSASGRDTQYF. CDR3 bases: TGTGCCACCAGTGCTAGCGGGAGAGATACGCAGTATTTT.

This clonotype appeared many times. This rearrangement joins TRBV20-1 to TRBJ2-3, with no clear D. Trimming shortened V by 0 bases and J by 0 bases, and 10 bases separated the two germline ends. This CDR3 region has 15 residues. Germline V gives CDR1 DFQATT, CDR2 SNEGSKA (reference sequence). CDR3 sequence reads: CSARDTGASTDTQYF. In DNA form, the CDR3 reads TGCAGTGCTAGAGATACGGGTGCTAGCACAGATACGCAGTATTTT.

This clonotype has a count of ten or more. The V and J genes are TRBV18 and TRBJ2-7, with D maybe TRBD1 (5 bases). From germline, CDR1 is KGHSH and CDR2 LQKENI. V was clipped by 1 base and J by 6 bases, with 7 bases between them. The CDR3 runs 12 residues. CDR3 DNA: TGTGCCAGCTCACCACGGGGCTTCGAGCAGTACTTC. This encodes CASSPRGFEQYF.

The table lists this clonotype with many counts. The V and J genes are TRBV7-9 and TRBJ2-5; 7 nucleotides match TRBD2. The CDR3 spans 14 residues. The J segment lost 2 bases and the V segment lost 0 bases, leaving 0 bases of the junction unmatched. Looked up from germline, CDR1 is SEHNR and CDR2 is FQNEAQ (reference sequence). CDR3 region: CASSLASGQETQYF. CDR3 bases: TGTGCCAGCAGCTTAGCTAGCGGGCAAGAGACCCAGTACTTC.

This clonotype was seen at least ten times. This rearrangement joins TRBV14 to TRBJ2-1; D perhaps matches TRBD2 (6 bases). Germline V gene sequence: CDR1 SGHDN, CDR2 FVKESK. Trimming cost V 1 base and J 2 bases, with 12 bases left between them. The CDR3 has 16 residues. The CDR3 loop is CASSQGPGLAYNEQFF. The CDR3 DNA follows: TGTGCCAGCAGCCAAGGCCCGGGACTGGCCTACAATGAGCAGTTCTTC.

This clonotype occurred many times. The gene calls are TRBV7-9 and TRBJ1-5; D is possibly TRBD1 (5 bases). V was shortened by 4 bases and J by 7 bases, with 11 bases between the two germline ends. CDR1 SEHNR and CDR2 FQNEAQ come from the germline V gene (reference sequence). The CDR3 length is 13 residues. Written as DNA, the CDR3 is TGTGCCAGCAGCTGGGGGGGGGACCAGCCCCAGCATTTT. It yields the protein CASSWGGDQPQHF.

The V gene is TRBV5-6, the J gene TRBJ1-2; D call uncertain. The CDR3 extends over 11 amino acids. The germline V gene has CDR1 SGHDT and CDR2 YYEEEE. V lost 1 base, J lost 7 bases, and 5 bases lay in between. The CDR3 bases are TGTGCCAGCAGCTTGTCCGGTGGCTACACCTTC. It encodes CASSLSGGYTF.

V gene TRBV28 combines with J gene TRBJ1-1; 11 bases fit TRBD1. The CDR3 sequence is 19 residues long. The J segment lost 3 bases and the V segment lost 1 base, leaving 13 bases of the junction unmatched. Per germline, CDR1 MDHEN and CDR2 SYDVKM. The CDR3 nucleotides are TGTGCCAGCAGTTTATTTCTGGGGGTCGAGGGACAGGGGGACACTGAAGCTTTCTTT. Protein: CASSLFLGVEGQGDTEAFF. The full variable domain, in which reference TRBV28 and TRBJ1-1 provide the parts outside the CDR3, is DVKVTQSSRYLVKRTGEKVFLECVQDMDHENMFWYRQDPGLGLRLIYFSYDVKMKEKGDIPEGYSVSREKKERFSLILESASTNQTSMYLCASSLFLGVEGQGDTEAFFGQGTRLTVV.